This T cell receptor (beta chain) emerged from a study of molecular identifiers for immune sequencing clone quantification (dated by TCRdb to the late 2010s). Study-wide context: In a replicate experiment, RNA from roughly 21,000 or 96,000 naive CD8 T cells was split into five aliquots, four of which were sequenced. The study was a methods study using CD8 T cells to benchmark molecular-identifier clustering-based TCR repertoire sequencing (MIDCIRS) and TCR RNA copy counting. What the authors observed across the whole study: Without barcode sub-clustering, chimeric consensus sequences inflated TCR diversity; chimeras reached as high as 47%. Even against a background of roughly 1 million naive CD8 T cells, spiked-in Jurkat TCR RNA amounting to a single cell's worth was reported to be detectable. In CMV-specific effector cells, over 99% of molecules were held by clones above 20 RNA copies, whereas under 1% of molecules were held by such clones in naive cells. Modeling indicated approximately 3.2 TCR RNA copies recovered per cell, compared with around 10 by digital PCR, which implies a capture efficiency of 25% to 35%. Identical TCR molecules sharing a barcode could cause highly expanded clone sizes to be underestimated. The naive libraries included spiked-in Jurkat TCR RNA (10 copies' worth), and this Jurkat TCR RNA is not part of the donor repertoire.

Naive CD8 T cell libraries were made from about 20,000 to 1,000,000 sorted cells using 10%, 30% or 50% of purified RNA. Naive CD8 T cells, defined as CD8+CD4-CCR7+CD45RA+, were FACS-sorted into RLT Plus buffer on a BD FACSAria II. To test detection sensitivity, Jurkat RNA equal to approximately ten TCR copies was added to samples of about 20,000-1,100,000 naive CD8 T cells. Enrichment of CD8 T cells was performed with RosetteSep CD8+ T Cell Enrichment Cocktail and Ficoll-Paque, after which ACK red cell lysis was carried out. Library preparation used PCR. The data were produced on an Illumina HiSeq 4000. Bulk TCR libraries were made following a previously described method, with the TCR primers given in Table S5. Purification of total RNA was performed with the Qiagen AllPrep DNA/RNA kit. Reads from multiple sequencing runs of the same library were pooled before analysis. Under the source paper's analysis protocol: Only reads with exact TCR constant sequence were kept, trimmed to 150 nt, and grouped by their 12-nt molecular barcodes. Reads in each barcode group were sub-clustered using a 15% Levenshtein threshold, and a quality-weighted consensus sequence was built for each RNA molecule. Non-functional sequences were excluded, and lower-count sequences lying one edit away from another sequence were also excluded. Based on fitting two negative binomial distributions, any barcode sub-cluster with under 20% of the maximum read count was discarded. TCRdb passed the public sequencing reads through fastp at Q25 and MiXCR, retaining productive beta sequences. Every CDR3 protein is listed once, alongside the most common genes and DNA of its rows. Here the V and J calls rest on TCRdb's processing, not on the authors' analysis. This sample comprises 70,000 to 95,000 distinct CDR3 sequences, roughly 20% of them detected only once. The top ten clonotypes cover around 0.8% of the sample.

This clonotype was seen a handful of times. The target of this receptor is not known. Within one base of it there is no much larger clone, and no base qualities were kept. Ends trimmed: V by 6 bases, J by 5 bases; bases unmatched to a gene: 4. The cysteine opens and the phenylalanine closes a CDR3 of 13 amino acids. The sequence is cut down to CDR3 DNA, 39 bases in frame from base 1. The CDR1 and CDR2 encoded by the germline V gene are ENHRY and SYGVKD. This receptor was taken from a human donor in good health. Some libraries in this study had Jurkat cell RNA spiked in. The chain employs TRBV10-3 and TRBJ1-1, with 9 middle bases fitting TRBD1. Sequenced sample: naive CD8+ T cells from blood, with Jurkat cell RNA spiked in. What the cell subset or site label conveys for this sample: FACS-sorted CD8+CD4-CCR7+CD45RA+ naive T cells. The CDR3 region reads CAISPTGGTEAFF. The sequenced DNA: TGTGCCATCAGCCCGACAGGGGGGACTGAAGCTTTCTTT.